What follows are 21 T cell receptor beta chains derived from one specimen sequenced in a study of blood T cells in healthy people across ages. A second PCR of about 7 to 12 cycles used a sample-barcoded 5' primer and a J-beta primer mix. From the 5' RACE reads, TCRdb called clonotypes with MiXCR, one entry per CDR3 protein. The table lists approximately 830,000 distinct CDR3 sequences, around 62% of them singletons. What was sequenced was blood. The receptors shown here come from a man aged 25 to 40 in good health.

The V and J genes are TRBV4-2 and TRBJ2-1, with 8 bases fitting TRBD2. Trimming cost V 2 bases and J 6 bases; bases outside gene matches: 12. CDR3 length: 17 amino acids. Germline CDR1 and CDR2: LGHNA and YNFKEQ. CDR3 sequence (DNA): TGTGCCAGCAGCCAATCTGCGTTGGGGACTAGACTCAATGAGCAGTTCTTC. It translates to CASSQSALGTRLNEQFF.

CDR3 sequence reads: CAISGDRMETQYF. DNA of the CDR3: TGTGCCATCAGTGGGGACAGGATGGAGACCCAGTACTTC. The chain combines TRBV10-3 with TRBJ2-7, with 8 bases matching TRBD1. The DNA end is a closer match to TRBJ2-5, so the J assignment may be wrong. CDR1 and CDR2 (germline): ENHRY, SYGVKD. The CDR3 loop spans 13 amino acids.

The CDR3 DNA is TGTGCCAGCAGCTTAGCTTGGGGCAGCCGCACAGATACGCAGTATTTT. Amino acid sequence: CASSLAWGSRTDTQYF. The chain employs TRBV7-6 and TRBJ2-3; tentative D call: TRBD1 (5 bases). V was clipped by 0 bases and J by 1 base, with 11 bases between them. Germline assignment: CDR1 SGHVS and CDR2 FNYEAQ. CDR3 length equals 16 residues. Variable domain in full (rest from reference TRBV7-6 and TRBJ2-3): GAGVSQSPRYKVTKRGQDVALRCDPISGHVSLYWYRQALGQGPEFLTYFNYEAQQDKSGLPNDRFSAERPEGSISTLTIQRTEQRDSAMYRCASSLAWGSRTDTQYFGPGTRLTVL.

This clonotype was detected once. The chain couples TRBV10-3 to TRBJ2-1; D remains ambiguous. Trimming removed 2 bases from V and 1 base from J, with 15 bases in between. This CDR3 contains 17 residues. Germline V gene sequence: CDR1 ENHRY, CDR2 SYGVKD. In DNA, the CDR3 is TGTGCCATCAGTGAGCCGGCGGAGCCCAGGTCCTACAATGAGCAGTTCTTC. Its translation is CAISEPAEPRSYNEQFF.

The rearrangement uses TRBV7-2 and TRBJ1-6; no reliable D call. V was trimmed by 0 bases and J by 7 bases, leaving 4 bases between them. The CDR3 is 13 residues long. Germline lookup yields CDR1 SGHTA and CDR2 FQGNSA. CDR3 in DNA: TGTGCCAGCAGCTTAGCGGAAAATTCACCCCTCCACTTT. It is translated as CASSLAENSPLHF. The complete variable domain, with remaining parts taken from reference TRBV7-2 and TRBJ1-6, reads GAGVSQSPSNKVTEKGKDVELRCDPISGHTALYWYRQSLGQGLEFLIYFQGNSAPDKSGLPSDRFSAERTGGSVSTLTIQRTQQEDSAVYLCASSLAENSPLHFGNGTRLTVT.

The chain combines TRBV7-9 with TRBJ2-5; no clear D. This CDR3 contains 16 residues. Germline V gives CDR1 SEHNR, CDR2 FQNEAQ (reference sequence). V gave up 5 bases and J gave up 5 bases, with 21 bases separating them. The chain's CDR3 is CASSPYYPRMGETQYF. DNA of the CDR3: TGTGCCAGCAGCCCCTACTATCCTAGGATGGGTGAGACCCAGTACTTC.

The chain employs TRBV14 and TRBJ2-1, with 10 nucleotides matching TRBD2. The CDR3 spans 15 residues. Germline V gene lookup returns CDR1 SGHDN and CDR2 FVKESK. The V segment lost 6 bases and the J segment 4 bases; nucleotides outside the gene matches: 6. In nucleotides, the CDR3 is TGTGCCAGCAGAGGTACTAGCGGGGTATACAATGAGCAGTTCTTC. This translates into CASRGTSGVYNEQFF.

Regarding this clonotype: One junction end does not reproduce the germline sequence, and a read error may be involved. The J gene is TRBJ2-5, the V gene TRBV4-2, with 8 bases aligning to TRBD2. The CDR3 length is 16 residues. Germline V lookup: CDR1 LGHNA, CDR2 YNFKEQ. The CDR3 is CASSQDWLAGKETQYF. The CDR3 DNA follows: TGCGCCAGCAGCCAAGATTGGCTAGCGGGCAAAGAGACCCAGTACTTC.

This chain's CDR3 is CASSRDYNTDTQYF. Written as DNA, the CDR3 is TGTGCCAGCAGCCGAGACTATAACACAGATACGCAGTATTTT. V and J are TRBV14 and TRBJ2-3; D perhaps matches TRBD2 (5 bases). CDR1 and CDR2 from the germline V gene are SGHDN and FVKESK. The CDR3 contains 14 residues. Trimming removed 4 bases at V and 2 bases at J, with 10 bases between.

The chain has TRBV28 and TRBJ1-5; D is perhaps TRBD1 (5 bases). The germline V gene encodes CDR1 MDHEN and CDR2 SYDVKM. Trimming removed 4 bases from V and 15 bases from J, with 16 bases in between. The CDR3 sequence is 12 residues long. DNA for the CDR3: TGTGCCAGCAGTTCTAGACAGCTCCCGGGGCATTTT. Translating gives CASSSRQLPGHF.

CDR3 nucleotides: TGCAGCGCTGGGACACCTTATTCCTACGAGCAGTACTTC. It specifies CSAGTPYSYEQYF. The rearrangement links TRBV29-1 to TRBJ2-7; D is perhaps TRBD1 (6 bases). V was clipped by 7 bases and J by 1 base, with 14 bases between them. Germline V lookup: CDR1 SQVTM, CDR2 ANQGSEA. The CDR3 runs to 13 residues.

The CDR3: CASSPPSSAGRLSYTF. For the CDR3, the DNA is TGTGCCAGCAGCCCCCCCTCGTCGGCGGGGAGGCTTAGCTACACCTTC. The chain is built from TRBV7-8 and TRBJ1-2, with no clear D. CDR1 and CDR2 from the germline V gene are SGHVS and FQNEAQ. This CDR3 has 16 amino acids. The V end lost 5 bases, the J end lost 9 bases, and 25 bases lay between the germline ends.

V usage is TRBV4-1 and J usage is TRBJ2-3; D is possibly TRBD2 (7 bases). This CDR3 has 18 residues. The V gene's germline CDR1 is MGHRA and CDR2 YSYEKL. With 0 bases removed from V and 2 bases from J, the gap between germline ends came to 18 bases. The CDR3 region is CASSQEGVGGGPTDTQYF. CDR3 nucleotide sequence: TGCGCCAGCAGCCAAGAAGGTGTGGGCGGGGGCCCCACAGATACGCAGTATTTT.

V is TRBV4-3 and J is TRBJ2-2; tentative D call: TRBD1 (5 bases). The CDR3 contains 16 residues. The V gene lost 0 bases and the J gene lost 5 bases, with 13 bases spanning the gap. Germline V gives CDR1 LGHNA, CDR2 YSLEER. The DNA of the CDR3 is TGCGCCAGCAGCCAAGATCGGGCAGGGAAGACCGGGGAGCTGTTTTTT. It specifies CASSQDRAGKTGELFF.

The rearrangement links TRBV12-3 or TRBV12-4 to TRBJ1-2; no clear D gene. V lost 3 bases to trimming and J lost 6 bases, with 17 bases between them. The CDR3 is 15 amino acids. This CDR3 reads CASSFLASERDGYTF. The CDR3 DNA reads TGTGCCAGCAGTTTCCTGGCTTCCGAGAGGGATGGCTACACCTTC.

The chain recombines TRBV2 with TRBJ1-6, with D unclear. Trimming left V 6 bases short and J 14 bases short, with 8 bases between. CDR3 length: 10 residues. Germline CDR1 and CDR2: SNHLY and FYNNEI. This CDR3 is CASSQETLHF. The CDR3 region has the DNA TGTGCCAGCAGCCAGGAGACCCTCCACTTT.

The V gene is TRBV14, the J gene TRBJ1-2; D remains unclear. The CDR3 is 13 amino acids. CDR1 and CDR2 from the germline V gene are SGHDN and FVKESK. The V gene lost 4 bases and the J gene lost 8 bases, with 14 bases spanning the gap. CDR3 sequence: CASSPAGMGGYTF. The CDR3 DNA sequence: TGTGCCAGCAGCCCCGCGGGGATGGGGGGCTACACCTTC.

The chain links TRBV15 to TRBJ2-7; TRBD1 aligns across 11 bases. The CDR3 extends over 14 amino acids. Losses at the gene ends were 4 bases for V and 3 bases for J; bases not matched to a gene: 2. Germline V gene lookup returns CDR1 LNHNV and CDR2 YYDKDF (reference sequence). The CDR3 nucleotides read TGTGCCACCAGCACCGGGACAGGGGGCTACGAGCAGTACTTC. It encodes CATSTGTGGYEQYF.

The chain recombines TRBV5-5 with TRBJ2-1; D not resolved. This CDR3 region has 15 residues. The germline V gene has CDR1 SGHKS and CDR2 YYEKEE (reference sequence). Trimming left V 4 bases short and J 0 bases short, with 11 bases between. The CDR3, as DNA: TGTGCCAGCAGCCACGAGACGAGCTCCTACAATGAGCAGTTCTTC. Translating it yields CASSHETSSYNEQFF.

The chain is built from TRBV7-9 and TRBJ1-2; weak D call: TRBD1 (5 bases). Germline CDR1 reads SEHNR; CDR2 reads FQNEAQ (reference sequence). The CDR3 is 15 residues long. Trimming cost V 5 bases and J 2 bases, with 15 bases left between them. Here the CDR3 reads CASSPRMGPNYGYTF. In DNA form, the CDR3 reads TGTGCCAGCAGCCCCCGTATGGGGCCCAACTATGGCTACACCTTC.

The CDR3 DNA follows: TGTGCCAGCACCAACCGTGGGGCGGGCGGAGAGACCCAGTACTTC. Its translation is CASTNRGAGGETQYF. The V gene is TRBV27, the J gene TRBJ2-5; D might be TRBD1 or TRBD2, each matching 5 bases. Germline loops: CDR1 MNHEY, CDR2 SMNVEV (reference sequence). The V and J ends lost 7 bases and 4 bases respectively, with 19 bases between them. This CDR3 comprises 15 residues.